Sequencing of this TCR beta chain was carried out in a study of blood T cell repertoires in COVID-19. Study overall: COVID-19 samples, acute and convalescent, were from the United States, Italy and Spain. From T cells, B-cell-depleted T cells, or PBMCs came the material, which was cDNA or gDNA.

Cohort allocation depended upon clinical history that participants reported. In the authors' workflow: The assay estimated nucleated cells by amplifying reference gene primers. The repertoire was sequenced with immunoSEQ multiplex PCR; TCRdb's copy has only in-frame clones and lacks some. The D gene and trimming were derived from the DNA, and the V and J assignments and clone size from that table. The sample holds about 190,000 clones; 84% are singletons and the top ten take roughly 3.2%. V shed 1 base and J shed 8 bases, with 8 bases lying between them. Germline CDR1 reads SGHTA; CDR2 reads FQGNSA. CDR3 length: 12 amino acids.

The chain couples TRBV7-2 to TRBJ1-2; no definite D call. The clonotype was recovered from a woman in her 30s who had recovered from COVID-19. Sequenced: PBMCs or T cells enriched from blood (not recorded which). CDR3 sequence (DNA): TGTGCCAGCAGCTTAGGACTGAGGGGCTACACCTTC. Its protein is CASSLGLRGYTF.